The rows below give T cell receptor beta chains drawn from one sample of a study of cytomegalovirus exposure and HLA in healthy donors. Assay: immunoSEQ multiplex PCR; the TCRdb copy retains only in-frame clones and omits some. The table shows 150,000 to 200,000 clones, with around four fifths occurring only once. The specimen was PBMCs. These receptor sequences come from a woman in her forties in good health and CMV-seronegative. Both conserved end residues are part of each CDR3. D genes are given only for firm matches. Where a row states a size, it is once, few, many or the class of an expanded clone; other rows omit it.

d_gene: TRBD1; j_gene: TRBJ1-5; abundance: .; v_gene: TRBV5-1; CDR3aa: CASSEDWTGAPGVEHF; CDR3nt: TGCGCCAGCAGTGAGGATTGGACAGGGGCTCCAGGGGTAGAGCATTTT
d_gene: .; j_gene: TRBJ2-6; abundance: .; v_gene: TRBV5-6; CDR3aa: CASSLKALTGWGANVLTF; CDR3nt: TGTGCCAGCAGCCTCAAAGCCCTTACAGGGTGGGGGGCCAACGTCCTGACTTTC
d_gene: .; j_gene: TRBJ2-2; abundance: .; v_gene: TRBV5-4; CDR3aa: CASSHRERDGELFF; CDR3nt: TGTGCCAGCAGCCACCGGGAGAGGGACGGGGAGCTGTTTTTT
d_gene: TRBD1; j_gene: TRBJ2-2; abundance: .; v_gene: TRBV19; CDR3aa: CASSIKGGGPGELFF; CDR3nt: TGTGCCAGTAGTATAAAAGGGGGCGGCCCCGGGGAGCTGTTTTTT
d_gene: .; j_gene: TRBJ2-1; abundance: .; v_gene: TRBV4-1; CDR3aa: CASSQVADYNEQFF; CDR3nt: TGCGCCAGCAGCCAAGTTGCGGACTACAATGAGCAGTTCTTC
d_gene: .; j_gene: TRBJ1-1; abundance: few; v_gene: TRBV7-9; CDR3aa: CASSLSGMRGSTEAFF; CDR3nt: TGTGCCAGCAGCTTATCTGGGATGCGGGGGAGCACTGAAGCTTTCTTT
d_gene: .; j_gene: TRBJ1-1; abundance: .; v_gene: TRBV14; CDR3aa: CASSQGSGKAFF; CDR3nt: TGTGCCAGCAGCCAAGGATCAGGGAAAGCTTTCTTT
d_gene: .; j_gene: TRBJ1-2; abundance: .; v_gene: TRBV19; CDR3aa: CASSIGRGKGYGYTF; CDR3nt: TGTGCCAGTAGTATAGGGCGCGGTAAAGGCTATGGCTACACCTTC
d_gene: .; j_gene: TRBJ1-1; abundance: .; v_gene: TRBV6-1; CDR3aa: CASSGRYTEAFF; CDR3nt: TGTGCCAGCAGTGGTCGGTACACTGAAGCTTTCTTT
d_gene: TRBD2; j_gene: TRBJ2-1; abundance: .; v_gene: TRBV9; CDR3aa: CASSTSDYNEQFF; CDR3nt: TGTGCCAGCAGCACTAGCGACTACAATGAGCAGTTCTTC
d_gene: .; j_gene: TRBJ1-2; abundance: few; v_gene: TRBV7-8; CDR3aa: CASTRSRGDGYTF; CDR3nt: TGTGCCAGCACCAGAAGCCGGGGAGATGGCTACACCTTC
d_gene: TRBD1; j_gene: TRBJ1-1; abundance: few; v_gene: TRBV19; CDR3aa: CASSTTGGAEAFF; CDR3nt: TGTGCCAGTAGTACAACAGGGGGGGCTGAAGCTTTCTTT
d_gene: TRBD2; j_gene: TRBJ2-2; abundance: .; v_gene: TRBV9; CDR3aa: CASSSRLATTGELFF; CDR3nt: TGTGCCAGCAGCTCCCGACTAGCGACGACCGGGGAGCTGTTTTTT
d_gene: TRBD2; j_gene: TRBJ2-7; abundance: once; v_gene: TRBV5-6; CDR3aa: CASSLSRTSGTYEQYF; CDR3nt: TGTGCCAGCAGCTTGTCAAGGACTAGCGGTACCTACGAGCAGTACTTC
d_gene: TRBD2; j_gene: TRBJ2-1; abundance: .; v_gene: TRBV7-3; CDR3aa: CSSSPTSGYYNEQFF; CDR3nt: TGTTCCAGCAGCCCAACTAGCGGATACTACAATGAGCAGTTCTTC
d_gene: TRBD1; j_gene: TRBJ1-4; abundance: .; v_gene: TRBV29-1; CDR3aa: CSVGGTGIEKLFF; CDR3nt: TGCAGCGTTGGCGGGACAGGGATTGAAAAACTGTTTTTT
d_gene: .; j_gene: TRBJ2-3; abundance: .; v_gene: TRBV5-1; CDR3aa: CASRGGKTSTDTQYF; CDR3nt: TGCGCCAGCAGGGGAGGAAAAACTAGCACAGATACGCAGTATTTT
d_gene: .; j_gene: TRBJ2-2; abundance: once; v_gene: TRBV5-1; CDR3aa: CASSPDGVPGELFF; CDR3nt: TGCGCCAGCAGCCCGGACGGGGTTCCCGGGGAGCTGTTTTTT
d_gene: TRBD1; j_gene: TRBJ1-1; abundance: .; v_gene: TRBV5-1; CDR3aa: CASSPGRGAEAFF; CDR3nt: TGCGCCAGCAGCCCTGGCAGGGGGGCTGAAGCTTTCTTT
d_gene: .; j_gene: TRBJ1-2; abundance: .; v_gene: TRBV19; CDR3aa: CACGPAYGYTF; CDR3nt: TGTGCCTGCGGGCCGGCCTATGGCTACACCTTC
d_gene: TRBD1; j_gene: TRBJ2-7; abundance: few; v_gene: TRBV19; CDR3aa: CASRGQDRGPYEQYF; CDR3nt: TGTGCCAGTAGGGGACAGGACCGAGGGCCCTACGAGCAGTACTTC
d_gene: TRBD2; j_gene: TRBJ2-3; abundance: .; v_gene: TRBV18; CDR3aa: CASSPGTSGRTDTQYF; CDR3nt: TGTGCCAGCTCACCCGGGACTAGCGGACGCACAGATACGCAGTATTTT
d_gene: TRBD2; j_gene: TRBJ2-5; abundance: .; v_gene: TRBV9; CDR3aa: CASGETSVETQYF; CDR3nt: TGTGCCAGCGGGGAAACTAGCGTAGAGACCCAGTACTTC
d_gene: TRBD2; j_gene: TRBJ2-3; abundance: once; v_gene: TRBV30; CDR3aa: CACGAGELYTQYF; CDR3nt: TGTGCCTGTGGAGCGGGAGAACTATATACGCAGTATTTT
d_gene: .; j_gene: TRBJ2-1; abundance: .; v_gene: TRBV9; CDR3aa: CASSVAEGRYNEQFF; CDR3nt: TGTGCCAGCAGCGTAGCGGAGGGTCGATACAATGAGCAGTTCTTC
d_gene: .; j_gene: TRBJ1-2; abundance: .; v_gene: TRBV6-6; CDR3aa: CASSYDGGGGYTF; CDR3nt: TGTGCCAGCAGTTACGACGGCGGCGGGGGCTACACCTTC